This T cell receptor (beta chain) was recorded in a study of spatial heterogeneity in lung cancer. Study information: The donors comprised about 74 untreated early-stage non-small cell lung cancer patients. Taken at a median of approximately 2 years after resection, follow-up PBMC samples underwent sequencing when available. The average count in raw reads for each unique TCR and UMI combination exceeded eight appearances.

The time point here: blood at routine non-recurrence follow-up after resection. Unique molecular identifiers, one per molecule, were present on every TCR cDNA molecule. TCRdb recomputed calls from the 5' RACE reads with MiXCR, one row per CDR3 protein. Here the sample spans approximately 41,000 distinct CDR3 sequences, over 9.5% being singletons. CDR1 and CDR2 from the germline V gene are LNHDA and SQIVND (reference sequence). The V and J ends lost 9 bases and 3 bases respectively, with 15 bases between them. The CDR3 covers 14 residues. The chain recombines TRBV19 with TRBJ1-5; possibly TRBD1 for D (6 bases). This clonotype was sampled from a female donor with early-stage non-small cell lung cancer. The sequencing here drew on PBMCs, taken at follow-up. Here the CDR3 DNA reads TGTGCCAGCTCAAAGGGGGAGGTCAATCAGCCCCAGCATTTT. This codes for CASSKGEVNQPQHF.